The rows below give T cell receptor beta chains drawn from one sample of a study of T cell repertoires in cytomegalovirus infection. TCRdb reprocessed the reads via MiXCR and lists one record per CDR3 protein. This table has 300,000 to 400,000 distinct CDR3 sequences, approximately 18% appearing once. The sequencing input was PBMCs. The receptors were gathered from a human donor in good health (CMV status not recorded). Some clones in this sample may be carry-over from other donors' samples. Each CDR3 is given with its conserved first and last residue. Each record gives: J gene, D gene, V gene, clone size, CDR3 protein, CDR3 DNA. A D gene is named only where the DNA matches it firmly. A row's size may be missing; if present it is once, few, many or a size class.

j_call: TRBJ1-2; d_call: TRBD1; v_call: TRBV18; clone_size: -; cdr3_aa: CASSQTGQADRDGYTF; cdr3_nt: TGTGCCAGCTCACAAACTGGACAGGCCGACCGGGACGGCTACACCTTC
j_call: TRBJ1-2; d_call: -; v_call: TRBV7-8; clone_size: few; cdr3_aa: CASSLEQFYGYTF; cdr3_nt: TGTGCCAGCAGCTTAGAACAGTTCTATGGCTACACCTTC
j_call: TRBJ2-1; d_call: -; v_call: TRBV4-1; clone_size: -; cdr3_aa: CASSQPRGGEQFF; cdr3_nt: TGCGCCAGCAGCCAGCCCCGAGGTGGTGAGCAGTTCTTC
j_call: TRBJ2-2; d_call: -; v_call: TRBV28; clone_size: -; cdr3_aa: CASYGGRRNTGELFF; cdr3_nt: TGTGCCTCCTACGGGGGCAGGCGAAACACCGGGGAGCTGTTTTTT
j_call: TRBJ1-2; d_call: TRBD1; v_call: TRBV14; clone_size: few; cdr3_aa: CASSQDPGTGIGYTF; cdr3_nt: TGTGCCAGCAGCCAAGATCCCGGGACAGGGATTGGCTACACCTTC
j_call: TRBJ1-2; d_call: -; v_call: TRBV19; clone_size: -; cdr3_aa: CASSMERMDYTF; cdr3_nt: TGTGCCAGTAGTATGGAGAGAATGGACTACACCTTC
j_call: TRBJ2-5; d_call: -; v_call: TRBV7-6; clone_size: many; cdr3_aa: CASSLTTEETQYF; cdr3_nt: TGTGCCAGCAGCTTAACGACGGAAGAGACCCAGTACTTC
j_call: TRBJ1-2; d_call: -; v_call: TRBV4-3; clone_size: many; cdr3_aa: CASSQGPTTGSTYGYTF; cdr3_nt: TGCGCCAGCAGCCAAGGGCCAACTACAGGATCCACCTATGGCTACACCTTC
j_call: TRBJ1-3; d_call: -; v_call: TRBV12-3/TRBV12-4; clone_size: few; cdr3_aa: CASSFGRVGNTIYF; cdr3_nt: TGTGCCAGCAGTTTTGGGCGAGTTGGAAACACCATATATTTT
j_call: TRBJ2-3; d_call: TRBD2; v_call: TRBV20-1; clone_size: many; cdr3_aa: CSARLAGGPDTQYF; cdr3_nt: TGCAGTGCTAGGCTAGCGGGAGGGCCAGATACGCAGTATTTT
j_call: TRBJ2-7; d_call: -; v_call: TRBV20-1; clone_size: -; cdr3_aa: CSGHSGADYEQYF; cdr3_nt: TGCAGTGGCCACTCAGGGGCAGACTACGAGCAGTACTTC
j_call: TRBJ2-7; d_call: TRBD2; v_call: TRBV7-2; clone_size: few; cdr3_aa: CASSRGSGRAGQYF; cdr3_nt: TGTGCCAGCAGCCGGGGTAGCGGGAGGGCGGGGCAGTACTTC
j_call: TRBJ2-1; d_call: TRBD2; v_call: TRBV28; clone_size: few; cdr3_aa: CASSSPSGDLWGYNEQFF; cdr3_nt: TGTGCCAGCAGTTCTCCTAGCGGGGACCTTTGGGGGTACAATGAGCAGTTCTTC
j_call: TRBJ2-4; d_call: TRBD2; v_call: TRBV20-1; clone_size: few; cdr3_aa: CSARALRLGLASYGHIQYF; cdr3_nt: TGCAGTGCTAGAGCGTTGCGCTTGGGACTAGCGTCTTACGGCCACATTCAGTACTTC
j_call: TRBJ2-5; d_call: -; v_call: TRBV20-1; clone_size: few; cdr3_aa: CSALQIRETQYF; cdr3_nt: TGCAGTGCTCTACAGATAAGAGAGACCCAGTACTTC
j_call: TRBJ2-1; d_call: TRBD2; v_call: TRBV6-2/TRBV6-3; clone_size: -; cdr3_aa: CASSYEAGGGGNEQFF; cdr3_nt: TGTGCCAGCAGTTACGAAGCGGGGGGAGGGGGCAATGAGCAGTTCTTC
j_call: TRBJ1-1; d_call: -; v_call: TRBV7-8; clone_size: many; cdr3_aa: CASSLDRTNPFF; cdr3_nt: TGTGCCAGCAGCTTAGATAGGACAAACCCTTTCTTT
j_call: TRBJ2-3; d_call: -; v_call: TRBV7-2; clone_size: many; cdr3_aa: CASSRMGNTDTQYF; cdr3_nt: TGTGCCAGCAGCCGAATGGGGAACACAGATACGCAGTATTTT
j_call: TRBJ2-7; d_call: TRBD1; v_call: TRBV14; clone_size: few; cdr3_aa: CASSHTGVTYEQYF; cdr3_nt: TGTGCCAGCAGCCACACAGGGGTGACCTACGAGCAGTACTTC
j_call: TRBJ1-1; d_call: -; v_call: TRBV6-5; clone_size: few; cdr3_aa: CASSRVTENTEAFF; cdr3_nt: TGTGCCAGCAGTAGGGTGACAGAGAACACTGAAGCTTTCTTT
j_call: TRBJ2-1; d_call: -; v_call: TRBV7-2; clone_size: -; cdr3_aa: CASSLVPESSYNEQFF; cdr3_nt: TGTGCCAGCAGCTTAGTGCCAGAAAGCTCCTACAATGAGCAGTTCTTC
j_call: TRBJ2-4; d_call: -; v_call: TRBV7-6; clone_size: many; cdr3_aa: CASSLANEGTKNIQYF; cdr3_nt: TGTGCCAGCAGCTTAGCGAACGAGGGAACCAAAAACATTCAGTACTTC
j_call: TRBJ2-1; d_call: TRBD2; v_call: TRBV7-8; clone_size: many; cdr3_aa: CASSLRGLANEQFF; cdr3_nt: TGTGCCAGCAGCTTAAGAGGACTAGCCAATGAGCAGTTCTTC
j_call: TRBJ1-3; d_call: -; v_call: TRBV27; clone_size: few; cdr3_aa: CASSPAWGSGNTIYF; cdr3_nt: TGTGCCAGCAGTCCCGCCTGGGGGTCTGGAAACACCATATATTTT
j_call: TRBJ1-5; d_call: -; v_call: TRBV19; clone_size: many; cdr3_aa: CASSRALYQPQHF; cdr3_nt: TGTGCCAGTAGTAGGGCACTTTACCAGCCCCAGCATTTT
j_call: TRBJ2-5; d_call: TRBD2; v_call: TRBV7-2; clone_size: few; cdr3_aa: CASSFQAGEETQYF; cdr3_nt: TGTGCCAGCAGCTTTCAGGCGGGGGAAGAGACCCAGTACTTC
j_call: TRBJ2-7; d_call: -; v_call: TRBV20-1; clone_size: few; cdr3_aa: CSARVRQSYEQYF; cdr3_nt: TGCAGTGCTAGAGTCCGGCAGTCCTACGAGCAGTACTTC
j_call: TRBJ1-1; d_call: -; v_call: TRBV6-1; clone_size: few; cdr3_aa: CASSVDPRAFF; cdr3_nt: TGTGCCAGCAGTGTGGACCCTAGGGCTTTCTTT
j_call: TRBJ2-7; d_call: TRBD2; v_call: TRBV12-3/TRBV12-4; clone_size: -; cdr3_aa: CASSLAGRDEQYF; cdr3_nt: TGTGCCAGCAGTTTAGCTGGGAGGGACGAGCAGTACTTC